The text below deals with one T cell receptor (beta chain). CDR3 length equals 13 residues. V gave up 4 bases and J gave up 6 bases; unmatched junction bases: 6. CDR1 and CDR2 (germline): SGHNT, YYREEE (reference sequence). The data stem from a study of control samples from healthy donors and cancer patients. Profiling relied on immunoSEQ multiplex PCR, and the TCRdb table lists in-frame clones only, not all of them. Counted here are 80,000 to 100,000 clones, around 80% occurring once; the ten biggest clones make up about 10%. The chain uses TRBV5-4 and TRBJ1-2; TRBD1 matches at 7 bases. Sequenced input: blood. The sequence was collected from a woman in her thirties in good health. CDR3 sequence (DNA): TGTGCCAGCAGCGAAAACAGGGGCAATGGCTACACCTTC. Translated, it gives CASSENRGNGYTF.